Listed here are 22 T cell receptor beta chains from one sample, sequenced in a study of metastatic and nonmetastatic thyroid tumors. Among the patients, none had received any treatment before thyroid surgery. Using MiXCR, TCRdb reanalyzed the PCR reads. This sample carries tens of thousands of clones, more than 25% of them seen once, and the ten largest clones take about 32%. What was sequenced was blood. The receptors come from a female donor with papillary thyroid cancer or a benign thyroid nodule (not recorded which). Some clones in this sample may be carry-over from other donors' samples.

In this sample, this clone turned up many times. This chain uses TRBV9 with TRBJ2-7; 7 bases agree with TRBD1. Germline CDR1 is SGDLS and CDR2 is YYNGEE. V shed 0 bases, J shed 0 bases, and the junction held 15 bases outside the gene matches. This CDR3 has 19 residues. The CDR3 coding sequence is TGTGCCAGCAGCGTAGGCAGGGGGACAGCATACTCTAGCTCCTACGAGCAGTACTTC. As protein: CASSVGRGTAYSSSYEQYF.

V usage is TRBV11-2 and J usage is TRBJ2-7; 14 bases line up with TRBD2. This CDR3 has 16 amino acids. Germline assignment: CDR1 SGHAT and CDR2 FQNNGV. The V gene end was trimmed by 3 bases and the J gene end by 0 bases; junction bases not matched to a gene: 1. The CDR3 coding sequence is TGTGCCAGCAGCTTGACTAGCGGGGGGGGCTCCTACGAGCAGTACTTC. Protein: CASSLTSGGGSYEQYF.

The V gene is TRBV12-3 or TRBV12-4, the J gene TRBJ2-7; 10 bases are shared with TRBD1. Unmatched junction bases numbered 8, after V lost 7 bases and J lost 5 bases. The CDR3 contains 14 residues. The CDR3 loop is CASTATGGRDEQYF. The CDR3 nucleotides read TGTGCCAGCACCGCGACAGGGGGCAGGGACGAGCAGTACTTC.

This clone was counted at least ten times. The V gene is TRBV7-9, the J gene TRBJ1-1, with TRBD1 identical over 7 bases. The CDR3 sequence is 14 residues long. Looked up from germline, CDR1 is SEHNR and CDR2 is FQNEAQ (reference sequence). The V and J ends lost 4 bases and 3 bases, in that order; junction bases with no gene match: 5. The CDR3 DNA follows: TGTGCCAGCAGCTCCCGGGACAGCCACACTGAAGCTTTCTTT. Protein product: CASSSRDSHTEAFF.

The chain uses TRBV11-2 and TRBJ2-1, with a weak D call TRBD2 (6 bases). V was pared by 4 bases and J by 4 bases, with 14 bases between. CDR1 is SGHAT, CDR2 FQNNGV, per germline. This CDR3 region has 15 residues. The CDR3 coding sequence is TGTGCCAGCAGCTCCCAAATAGGGACTTACAATGAGCAGTTCTTC. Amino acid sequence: CASSSQIGTYNEQFF.

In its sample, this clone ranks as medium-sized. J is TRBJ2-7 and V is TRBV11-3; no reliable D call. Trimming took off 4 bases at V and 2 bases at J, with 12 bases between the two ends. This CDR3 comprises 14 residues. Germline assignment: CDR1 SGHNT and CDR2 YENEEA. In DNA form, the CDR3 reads TGTGCCAGCAGCTCCCTCGGACGGCCCTACGAGCAGTACTTC. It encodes CASSSLGRPYEQYF.

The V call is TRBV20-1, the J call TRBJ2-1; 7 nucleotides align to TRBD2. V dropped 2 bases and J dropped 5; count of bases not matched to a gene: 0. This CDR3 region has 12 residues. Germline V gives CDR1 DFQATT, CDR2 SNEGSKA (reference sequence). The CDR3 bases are TGCAGTGCTAGACTAGCGGACAATGAGCAGTTCTTC. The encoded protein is CSARLADNEQFF.

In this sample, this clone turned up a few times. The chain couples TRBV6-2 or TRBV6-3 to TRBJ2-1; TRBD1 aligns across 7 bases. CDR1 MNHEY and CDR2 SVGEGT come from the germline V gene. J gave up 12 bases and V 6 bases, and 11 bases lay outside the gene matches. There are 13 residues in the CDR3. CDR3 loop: CASSNQDRPGQFF. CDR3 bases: TGTGCCAGCAGCAACCAGGACAGGCCGGGGCAGTTCTTC.

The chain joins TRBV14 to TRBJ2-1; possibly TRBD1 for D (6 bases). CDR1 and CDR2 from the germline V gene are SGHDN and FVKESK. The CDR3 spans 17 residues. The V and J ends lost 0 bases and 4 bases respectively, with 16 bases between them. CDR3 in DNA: TGTGCCAGCAGCCAAGAGACAGGAGTTGCATGGTACAATGAGCAGTTCTTC. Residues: CASSQETGVAWYNEQFF. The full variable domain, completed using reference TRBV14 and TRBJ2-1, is EAGVTQFPSHSVIEKGQTVTLRCDPISGHDNLYWYRRVMGKEIKFLLHFVKESKQDESGMPNNRFLAERTGGTYSTLKVQPAELEDSGVYFCASSQETGVAWYNEQFFGPGTRLTVL.

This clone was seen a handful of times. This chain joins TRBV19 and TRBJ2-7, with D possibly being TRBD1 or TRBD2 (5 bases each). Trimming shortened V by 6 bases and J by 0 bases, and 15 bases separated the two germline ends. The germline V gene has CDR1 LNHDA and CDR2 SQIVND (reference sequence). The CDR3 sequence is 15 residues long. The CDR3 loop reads CASRPGHGSSYEQYF. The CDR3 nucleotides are TGTGCCAGTAGACCGGGGCATGGGAGCTCCTACGAGCAGTACTTC. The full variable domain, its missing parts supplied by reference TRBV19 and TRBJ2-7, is DGGITQSPKYLFRKEGQNVTLSCEQNLNHDAMYWYRQDPGQGLRLIYYSQIVNDFQKGDIAEGYSVSREKKESFPLTVTSAQKNPTAFYLCASRPGHGSSYEQYFGPGTRLTVT.

The CDR3 nucleotides read TGTGCCAGCAGCTCCCAGACTAGCGGGGGGTCCGGGTCCTACGAGCAGTACTTC. Translated: CASSSQTSGGSGSYEQYF. The V call is TRBV11-2, the J call TRBJ2-7, with 13 bases matching TRBD2. With 4 bases clipped from V and 1 base from J, the junction kept 10 bases outside the gene matches. From germline, CDR1 is SGHAT and CDR2 FQNNGV. This CDR3 has 18 residues.

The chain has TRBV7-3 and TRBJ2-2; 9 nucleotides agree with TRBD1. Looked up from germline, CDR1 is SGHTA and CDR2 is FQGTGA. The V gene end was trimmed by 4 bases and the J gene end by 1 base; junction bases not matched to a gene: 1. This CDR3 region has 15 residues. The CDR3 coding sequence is TGTGCCAGCAGCTCGGACAGGGGGAACACCGGGGAGCTGTTTTTT. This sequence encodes CASSSDRGNTGELFF.

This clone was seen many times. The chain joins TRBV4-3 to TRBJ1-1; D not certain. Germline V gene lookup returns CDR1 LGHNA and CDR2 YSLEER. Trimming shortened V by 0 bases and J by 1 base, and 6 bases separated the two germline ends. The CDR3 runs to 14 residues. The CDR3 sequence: CASSQDPANTEAFF. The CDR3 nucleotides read TGCGCCAGCAGCCAAGATCCGGCGAACACTGAAGCTTTCTTT.

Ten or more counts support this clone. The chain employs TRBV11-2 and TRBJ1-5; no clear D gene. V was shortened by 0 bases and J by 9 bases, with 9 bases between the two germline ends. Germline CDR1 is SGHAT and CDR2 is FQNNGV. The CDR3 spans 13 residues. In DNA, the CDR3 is TGTGCCAGCAGCTTAGAGGTAGCGGCGCCCCAGCATTTT. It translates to CASSLEVAAPQHF.

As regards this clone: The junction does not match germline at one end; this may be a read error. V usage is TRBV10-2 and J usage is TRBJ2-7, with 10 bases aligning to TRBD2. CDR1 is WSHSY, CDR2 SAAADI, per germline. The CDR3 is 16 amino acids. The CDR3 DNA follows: TGCGCCCGCAGTGTTTGGACTAGCGGAGGGGGGGTCAAGCAGTACTTT. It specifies CARSVWTSGGGVKQYF.

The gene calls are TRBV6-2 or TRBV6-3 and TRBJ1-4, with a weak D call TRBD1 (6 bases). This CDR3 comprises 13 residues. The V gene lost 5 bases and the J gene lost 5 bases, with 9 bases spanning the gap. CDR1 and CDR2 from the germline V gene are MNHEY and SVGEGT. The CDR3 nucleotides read TGTGCCAGCAGTACTACAGGGAATGAAAAACTGTTTTTT. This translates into CASSTTGNEKLFF.

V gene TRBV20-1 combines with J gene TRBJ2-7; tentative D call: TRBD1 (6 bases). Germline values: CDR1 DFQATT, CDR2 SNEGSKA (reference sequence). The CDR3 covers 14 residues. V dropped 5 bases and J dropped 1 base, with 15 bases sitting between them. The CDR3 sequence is CSAQHLTGSYEQYF. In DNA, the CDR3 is TGCAGTGCTCAACACCTGACAGGATCCTACGAGCAGTACTTC.

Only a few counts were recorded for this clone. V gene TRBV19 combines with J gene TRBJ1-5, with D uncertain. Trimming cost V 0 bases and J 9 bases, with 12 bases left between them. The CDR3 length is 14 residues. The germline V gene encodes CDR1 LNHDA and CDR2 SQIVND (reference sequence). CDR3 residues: CASSIDRVEWPQHF. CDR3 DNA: TGTGCCAGTAGTATAGATCGGGTGGAGTGGCCCCAGCATTTT.

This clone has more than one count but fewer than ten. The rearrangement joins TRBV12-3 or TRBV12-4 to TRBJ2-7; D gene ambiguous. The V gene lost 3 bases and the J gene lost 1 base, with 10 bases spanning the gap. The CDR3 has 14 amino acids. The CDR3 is CASSFGRNSYEQYF. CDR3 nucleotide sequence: TGTGCCAGCAGTTTCGGACGGAATTCCTACGAGCAGTACTTC.

The CDR3, as DNA: TGTGCCAGCAGCGCGAATCTAAGGGGTGCGACCGGGGAGCTGTTTTTT. It encodes CASSANLRGATGELFF. The J gene is TRBJ2-2, the V gene TRBV5-4, with TRBD1 as a possible D gene (5 bases). V lost 4 bases and J 5 bases, leaving 18 bases between the germline ends. In germline, CDR1 is SGHNT, CDR2 YYREEE (reference sequence). This CDR3 is built from 16 residues.

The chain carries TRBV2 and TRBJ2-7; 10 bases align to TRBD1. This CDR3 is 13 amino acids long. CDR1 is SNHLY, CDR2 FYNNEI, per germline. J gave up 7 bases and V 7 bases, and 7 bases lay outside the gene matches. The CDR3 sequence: CASTRTGGGEQYF. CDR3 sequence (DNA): TGTGCCAGCACTAGGACAGGGGGGGGGGAGCAGTACTTC.

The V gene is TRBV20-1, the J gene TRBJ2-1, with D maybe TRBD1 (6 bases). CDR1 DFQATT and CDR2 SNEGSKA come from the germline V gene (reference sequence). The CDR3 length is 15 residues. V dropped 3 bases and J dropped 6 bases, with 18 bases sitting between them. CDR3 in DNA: TGCAGTGCTAGCCCCACGGCAGGGGATGGCAATGAGCAGTTCTTC. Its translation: CSASPTAGDGNEQFF.